Below, 3 T cell receptor beta chains from the same sample are listed, as sequenced in a study of technical replicates of blood from a handful of donors. Only in-frame clones appear in the TCRdb table, and some are missing; sequencing was by immunoSEQ multiplex PCR. The sample lists 55,000 to 75,000 clones; 90% to 95% were seen once. Sequenced sample: PBMCs. The receptors were sampled from a human donor in good health. Some clones in this sample may be carry-over from other donors' samples.

The chain joins TRBV6-5 to TRBJ1-1, with 8 nucleotides matching TRBD1. Germline CDR1 reads MNHEY; CDR2 reads SVGAGI. Trimming at V came to 4 bases and at J to 11 bases, leaving 12 bases not matched to a gene. There are 14 residues in the CDR3. The CDR3 bases are TGTGCCAGCAGTTCAGGGACAGGAACCCGGACTGCTTTCTTT. This encodes CASSSGTGTRTAFF.

The J gene is TRBJ2-1, the V gene TRBV6-4, with 10 bases lining up with TRBD2. The CDR3 has 16 amino acids. V lost 0 bases and J lost 9; bases outside the gene matches: 8. Germline loops: CDR1 MRHNA, CDR2 SNTAGT. The CDR3 bases are TGTGCCAGCAGTGACTCGGGGACTAGCGAAGTAAGTGAGCAGTTCTTC. Its translation is CASSDSGTSEVSEQFF.

This clone was seen a single time. The rearrangement joins TRBV7-9 to TRBJ1-5; 8 bases are shared with TRBD1. The CDR3 sequence is 16 residues long. J was trimmed by 6 bases and V by 5 bases; bases with no gene match: 12. Germline V gene lookup returns CDR1 SEHNR and CDR2 FQNEAQ (reference sequence). The CDR3 nucleotides read TGTGCCAGCAGCGGAACTCGGACAGGGCCGGGTCAGCCCCAGCATTTT. It yields the protein CASSGTRTGPGQPQHF. Complete variable domain (other parts from reference TRBV7-9 and TRBJ1-5): DTGVSQNPRHKITKRGQNVTFRCDPISEHNRLYWYRQTLGQGPEFLTYFQNEAQLEKSRLLSDRFSAERPKGSFSTLEIQRTEQGDSAMYLCASSGTRTGPGQPQHFGDGTRLSIL.